The 26 T cell receptor beta chains reported below all come from one sample, sequenced in a study of Ad26.COV2.S vaccination and SARS-CoV-2 variants. The assay was immunoSEQ multiplex PCR, and TCRdb's table has in-frame clones only and misses some. The sample has nearly 400,000 clones; 70% to 90% are singletons. Treatment given: over 15 received Ad26.COV2.S at low or high dose, single or two shots; about five received placebo; per-sample allocation not given. All samples were drawn on day 63, counting from the first vaccine or placebo injection. The source material was peripheral blood, sampled in a trial of Ad26.COV2.S vaccine versus placebo. These receptors were taken from a person aged 18-60 years who received the Ad26.COV2.S COVID-19 vaccine or a placebo.

This chain joins TRBV10-1 and TRBJ2-3, with 12 bases fitting TRBD1. The CDR3 spans 16 residues. The V gene end was trimmed by 9 bases and the J gene end by 2 bases; junction bases not matched to a gene: 9. CDR1 and CDR2 from the germline V gene are WNHNN and SYGVQD (reference sequence). The CDR3 sequence: CASSPGTGGPTDTQYF. Written as DNA, the CDR3 is TGCGCCAGTTCCCCCGGGACAGGGGGCCCCACAGATACGCAGTATTTT.

The chain couples TRBV28 to TRBJ2-2; D may correspond to TRBD1 or TRBD2 (5 bases each). CDR1 and CDR2 (germline): MDHEN, SYDVKM. The CDR3 consists of 16 residues. Trimming took off 4 bases at V and 2 bases at J, with 14 bases between the two ends. CDR3 nucleotides: TGTGCCAGCAGTTCCCCTCAGGGAGCTAACACCGGGGAGCTGTTTTTT. Its protein product is CASSSPQGANTGELFF.

The chain is built from TRBV5-4 and TRBJ1-2, with D hard to call. The CDR3 is 14 amino acids. V shed 0 bases and J shed 4 bases, with 10 bases lying between them. Germline lookup yields CDR1 SGHNT and CDR2 YYREEE (reference sequence). The DNA for the CDR3 is TGTGCCAGCAGCTTGGCCAGGCGGACCTATGGCTACACCTTC. Translation gives CASSLARRTYGYTF.

The rearrangement joins TRBV7-3 to TRBJ2-2, with 7 bases fitting TRBD1. CDR1 and CDR2 from the germline V gene are SGHTA and FQGTGA. This CDR3 is 16 amino acids long. Unmatched junction bases numbered 11, after V lost 2 bases and J lost 8 bases. In nucleotides, the CDR3 is TGTGCCAGCAGCTTAGGCCCCGACAGGGTGGCGGGGGAGCTGTTTTTT. It translates to CASSLGPDRVAGELFF.

The rearrangement joins TRBV5-6 to TRBJ1-1, with D possibly matching TRBD1 (5 bases). Germline V gene lookup returns CDR1 SGHDT and CDR2 YYEEEE. The V end was cut by 0 bases, the J end by 4 bases, with 10 bases between. The CDR3 is made up of 14 amino acids. This CDR3 is CASSLGIQGTEAFF. The CDR3 coding sequence is TGTGCCAGCAGCTTGGGTATCCAGGGCACTGAAGCTTTCTTT.

The rearrangement joins TRBV28 to TRBJ1-6, with unresolved D. V was cut by 6 bases and J by 5 bases, with 5 bases left in between. Germline V gene sequence: CDR1 MDHEN, CDR2 SYDVKM. The CDR3 is 12 amino acids. The CDR3 loop is CASRWDNSPLHF. CDR3 in DNA: TGTGCCAGCAGGTGGGATAATTCACCCCTCCACTTT.

The gene calls are TRBV6-5 and TRBJ1-1; D gene uncertain. This CDR3 is built from 12 residues. V was trimmed by 4 bases and J by 1 base, leaving 4 bases between them. The germline V gene has CDR1 MNHEY and CDR2 SVGAGI. The CDR3 nucleotides read TGTGCCAGCAGTTTCAGGAACACTGAAGCTTTCTTT. Protein product: CASSFRNTEAFF.

This chain joins TRBV6-5 and TRBJ2-7; D might be TRBD1 (6 bases). The length of the CDR3 is 12 residues. V was trimmed by 10 bases and J by 6 bases, leaving 16 bases between them. The germline V gene has CDR1 MNHEY and CDR2 SVGAGI. Here the CDR3 reads CATGKLGGEQYF. In DNA, the CDR3 is TGTGCCACCGGAAAACTAGGGGGCGAGCAGTACTTC.

The V call is TRBV6-2 or TRBV6-3, the J call TRBJ2-1; 13 bases are a match to TRBD2. Germline V gene sequence: CDR1 MNHEY, CDR2 SVGEGT. This CDR3 has 20 residues. V gave up 0 bases and J gave up 4 bases; unmatched junction bases: 12. The DNA for the CDR3 is TGTGCCAGCAGTTACTCGAGACTAGCGGGAGGCCGATCCCATTACAATGAGCAGTTCTTC. It specifies CASSYSRLAGGRSHYNEQFF.

This clone was seen once. The chain is built from TRBV11-2 and TRBJ2-5; 11 bases agree with TRBD2. V dropped 3 bases and J dropped 5; count of bases not matched to a gene: 5. The CDR3 spans 15 residues. Germline V gene lookup returns CDR1 SGHAT and CDR2 FQNNGV. The chain's CDR3 is CASSLELAGVETQYF. As DNA, the CDR3 is TGTGCCAGCAGCTTGGAACTAGCGGGAGTTGAGACCCAGTACTTC.

This clone was picked up one time. The rearrangement links TRBV28 to TRBJ1-2; TRBD1 is a possible D gene (5 bases). The germline gives CDR1 MDHEN, CDR2 SYDVKM. Trimming removed 3 bases from V and 3 bases from J, with 14 bases in between. CDR3 length equals 15 residues. The CDR3 region is CASSLGPGDYYGYTF. CDR3 in DNA: TGTGCCAGCAGTTTGGGGCCGGGGGACTACTATGGCTACACCTTC.

The genes are TRBV6-6 and TRBJ2-1, with D maybe TRBD2 (6 bases). The germline V and J ends were trimmed by 2 bases and 13 bases, with 18 bases remaining between them. Per the germline V gene, CDR1 is MNHNY and CDR2 is SVGAGI (reference sequence). CDR3 length equals 14 residues. In nucleotides, the CDR3 is TGTGCCAGCAGTTACGGGGCGGGTAAGGAGGGCCAGTTCTTC. It yields the protein CASSYGAGKEGQFF.

The chain links TRBV2 to TRBJ2-2; D unclear. CDR1 is SNHLY and CDR2 is FYNNEI in the germline V gene. This CDR3 region has 15 residues. V shed 0 bases and J shed 3 bases, with 8 bases lying between them. CDR3 sequence reads: CASSEAGIYTGELFF. The DNA for the CDR3 is TGTGCCAGCAGTGAAGCGGGAATTTACACCGGGGAGCTGTTTTTT. The complete variable domain, with remaining parts taken from reference TRBV2 and TRBJ2-2, reads EPEVTQTPSHQVTQMGQEVILRCVPISNHLYFYWYRQILGQKVEFLVSFYNNEISEKSEIFDDQFSVERPDGSNFTLKIRSTKLEDSAMYFCASSEAGIYTGELFFGEGSRLTVL.

The genes are TRBV25-1 and TRBJ1-2; 8 bases agree with TRBD1. The CDR3 length is 15 residues. The germline V gene encodes CDR1 MGHDK and CDR2 SYGVNS. V lost 4 bases, J lost 8 bases, and 12 bases stayed unmatched. CDR3 loop: CASSGTGQGFRGYTF. CDR3 bases: TGTGCCAGCAGTGGAACCGGACAGGGATTTCGGGGCTACACCTTC.

This clone occurred many times. The sample holds other DNA sequences that translate to the same CDR3. The chain combines TRBV6-1 with TRBJ2-3; maybe TRBD1 (6 bases). V lost 1 base, J lost 4 bases, and 15 bases lay in between. This CDR3 comprises 16 residues. CDR1 is MNHNS and CDR2 is SASEGT in the germline V gene. The CDR3 region is CASSEEGGRGADTQYF. The CDR3 DNA is TGTGCCAGCAGTGAAGAAGGAGGCAGGGGAGCAGATACGCAGTATTTT.

V usage is TRBV27 and J usage is TRBJ2-7; D call uncertain. Germline lookup yields CDR1 MNHEY and CDR2 SMNVEV (reference sequence). CDR3 length: 8 residues. CDR3 residues: CASHEQYF. Written as DNA, the CDR3 is TGTGCAAGTCACGAGCAGTACTTC.

The rearrangement links TRBV6-5 to TRBJ2-7; D is undetermined. Germline CDR1 and CDR2: MNHEY and SVGAGI. The V end lost 8 bases, the J end lost 2 bases, and 16 bases lay between the germline ends. The CDR3 extends over 14 amino acids. CDR3 sequence: CASYDSYSTYEQYF. In nucleotides, the CDR3 is TGTGCCAGCTATGACTCGTACTCTACCTACGAGCAGTACTTC.

The rearrangement uses TRBV2 and TRBJ1-1, with D unclear. The CDR3 loop spans 13 amino acids. V shed 6 bases and J shed 1 base, with 9 bases lying between them. CDR1 and CDR2 (germline): SNHLY, FYNNEI. The CDR3 is CASRGSANTEAFF. For the CDR3, the DNA is TGTGCCAGCAGGGGTAGTGCGAACACTGAAGCTTTCTTT.

The chain links TRBV3-1 (or the pseudogene TRBV3-2) to TRBJ1-2; D gene uncertain. The CDR3 is made up of 11 amino acids. In germline, CDR1 is LGHDT, CDR2 YNNKEL (reference sequence). With 4 bases removed from V and 8 bases from J, the gap between germline ends came to 8 bases. CDR3 loop: CASSRSGGYTF. The CDR3 region has the DNA TGTGCCAGCAGCCGTAGCGGAGGCTACACCTTC.

The chain carries TRBV15 and TRBJ1-5; 8 positions agree with TRBD1. In germline, CDR1 is LNHNV, CDR2 YYDKDF (reference sequence). The length of the CDR3 is 16 residues. V dropped 8 bases and J dropped 3; count of bases not matched to a gene: 12. This CDR3 reads CATGRRGRGDNQPQHF. As DNA, the CDR3 is TGTGCCACCGGGCGCAGGGGGCGCGGGGACAATCAGCCCCAGCATTTT.

About this clone itself: Other DNA variants within this sample encode the same CDR3. The rearrangement links TRBV2 to TRBJ2-3, with TRBD2 matching over 8 bases. J lost 0 bases, V lost 2 bases, and 4 bases had no gene match. The CDR3 extends over 16 amino acids. Per the germline V gene, CDR1 is SNHLY and CDR2 is FYNNEI. The CDR3 DNA is TGTGCCAGCAGTGAATCTACTAGCGGCAGCACAGATACGCAGTATTTT. Amino acids: CASSESTSGSTDTQYF.

This clone was found a few times. CDR3 nucleotides: TGTGCCTGGAGTGTCGGCGGTGGGAGCAATCAGCCCCAGCATTTT. This sequence encodes CAWSVGGGSNQPQHF. The genes are TRBV30 and TRBJ1-5; D is undetermined. The CDR3 has 15 amino acids. Germline-derived CDR1 and CDR2 are GTSNPN and SVGIG (reference sequence). Trimming took 0 bases from V and 1 from J, leaving 10 bases between them.

The chain links TRBV11-3 to TRBJ1-1, with 7 bases matching TRBD1. This CDR3 region has 16 residues. Germline V gives CDR1 SGHNT, CDR2 YENEEA. The V segment lost 1 base and the J segment 2 bases; nucleotides outside the gene matches: 7. The CDR3 DNA reads as TGTGCCAGCAGCTTAGGCGGGACAGTTCCTAACACTGAAGCTTTCTTT. It specifies CASSLGGTVPNTEAFF.

The chain links TRBV27 to TRBJ2-7; 16 nucleotides line up with TRBD2. The V gene end was trimmed by 8 bases and the J gene end by 5 bases; junction bases not matched to a gene: 9. The CDR3 is 16 residues long. In germline, CDR1 is MNHEY, CDR2 SMNVEV (reference sequence). The CDR3 region is CASAPGTSGRADEQYF. The DNA of the CDR3 is TGTGCCAGCGCCCCCGGGACTAGCGGGAGGGCGGACGAGCAGTACTTC.

The chain recombines TRBV7-8 with TRBJ1-1; perhaps TRBD1 as D (6 bases). In germline, CDR1 is SGHVS, CDR2 FQNEAQ. V was clipped by 3 bases and J by 5 bases, with 10 bases between them. The CDR3 consists of 13 residues. This CDR3 is CASSLDRPTEAFF. CDR3 coding DNA: TGTGCCAGCAGCTTGGACAGACCGACTGAAGCTTTCTTT. The full variable domain, its missing parts supplied by reference TRBV7-8 and TRBJ1-1, is GAGVSQSPRYKVAKRGQDVALRCDPISGHVSLFWYQQALGQGPEFLTYFQNEAQLDKSGLPSDRFFAERPEGSVSTLKIQRTQQEDSAVYLCASSLDRPTEAFFGQGTRLTVV.

The chain employs TRBV15 and TRBJ1-6, with D tentatively TRBD1 (5 bases). V was trimmed by 6 bases and J by 6 bases, leaving 15 bases between them. CDR3 length equals 15 residues. CDR1 is LNHNV and CDR2 is YYDKDF in the germline V gene (reference sequence). The CDR3 nucleotides are TGTGCCACCAGGGCTTGGGGGGTTGGTAATTCACCCCTCCACTTT. Translation gives CATRAWGVGNSPLHF.